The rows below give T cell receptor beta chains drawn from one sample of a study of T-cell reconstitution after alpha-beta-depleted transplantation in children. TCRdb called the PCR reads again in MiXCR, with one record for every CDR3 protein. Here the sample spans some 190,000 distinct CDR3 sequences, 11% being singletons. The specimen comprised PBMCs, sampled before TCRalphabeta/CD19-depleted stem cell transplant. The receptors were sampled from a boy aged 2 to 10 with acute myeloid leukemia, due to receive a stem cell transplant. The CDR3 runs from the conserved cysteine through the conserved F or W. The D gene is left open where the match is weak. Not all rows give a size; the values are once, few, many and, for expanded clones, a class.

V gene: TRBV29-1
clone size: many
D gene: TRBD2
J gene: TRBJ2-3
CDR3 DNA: TGCAGCGTTGAATATGCGGGAGGGCCCCGCTATACGCAGTATTTT
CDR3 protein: CSVEYAGGPRYTQYF

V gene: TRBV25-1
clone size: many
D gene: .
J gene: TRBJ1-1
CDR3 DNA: TGTGCCAGCAGTGGGGACCCGAACACTGAAGCTTTCTTT
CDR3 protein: CASSGDPNTEAFF

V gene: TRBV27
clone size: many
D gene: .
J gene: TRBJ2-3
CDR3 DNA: TGTGCCAGCAGTTCGACTAGTGAAGATACGCAGTATTTT
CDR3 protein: CASSSTSEDTQYF

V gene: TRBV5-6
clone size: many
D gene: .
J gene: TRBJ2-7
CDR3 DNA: TGTGCCAGCAGCTTGGTGTCCTACGAGCAGTACTTC
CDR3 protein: CASSLVSYEQYF

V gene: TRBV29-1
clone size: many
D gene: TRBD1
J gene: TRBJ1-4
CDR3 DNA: TGCAGCGTTCTGGGACAGTATAATGAAAAACTGTTTTTT
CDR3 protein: CSVLGQYNEKLFF

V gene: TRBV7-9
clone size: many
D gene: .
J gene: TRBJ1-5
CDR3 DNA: TGTGCCAGCAACGGAGGGGGCAATCAGCCCCAGCATTTT
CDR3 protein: CASNGGGNQPQHF

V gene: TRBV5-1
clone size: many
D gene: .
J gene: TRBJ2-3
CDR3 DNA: TGCGCCAGCAGCCCTGTTGGTACCGACACAGATACGCAGTATTTT
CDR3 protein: CASSPVGTDTDTQYF

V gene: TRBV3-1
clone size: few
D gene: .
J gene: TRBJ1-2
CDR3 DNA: TGTGCCAGCAGCCAAGATGCCGGCTATGGCTACACCTTC
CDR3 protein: CASSQDAGYGYTF

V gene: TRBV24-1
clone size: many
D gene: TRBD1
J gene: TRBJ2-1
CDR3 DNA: TGTGCCACCAGTGATCAACTAACAGGGGGCAATGAGCAGTTCTTC
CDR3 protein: CATSDQLTGGNEQFF

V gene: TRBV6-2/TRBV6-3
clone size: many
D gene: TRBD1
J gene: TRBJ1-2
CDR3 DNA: TGTGCTAGCAGGGCTGGGACAGCCACCAACTATGGCTACACCTTC
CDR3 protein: CASRAGTATNYGYTF

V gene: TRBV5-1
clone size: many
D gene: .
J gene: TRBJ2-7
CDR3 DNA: TGCGCCAGCACCATTGGGGGGTCGAACGACGAGCAGTACTTC
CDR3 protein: CASTIGGSNDEQYF

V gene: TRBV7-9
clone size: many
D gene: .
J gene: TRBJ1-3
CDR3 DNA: TGTGCCAGCAGCTTAGTATCCTCTGGAAACACCATATATTTT
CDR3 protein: CASSLVSSGNTIYF

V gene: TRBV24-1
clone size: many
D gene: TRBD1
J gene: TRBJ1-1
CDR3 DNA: TGTGCCACCAGTGATTTCCTAACGGGACAGCGGGACACTGAAGCTTTCTTT
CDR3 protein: CATSDFLTGQRDTEAFF

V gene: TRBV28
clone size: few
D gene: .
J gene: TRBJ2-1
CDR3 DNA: TGTGCCAGCAGTTTAGGGCCCTATACCTGGCAGTTCTTC
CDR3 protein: CASSLGPYTWQFF

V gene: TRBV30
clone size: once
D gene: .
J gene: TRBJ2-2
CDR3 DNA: TGTGCCCAATACACCGGGGAGCTGTTTTTT
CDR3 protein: CAQYTGELFF

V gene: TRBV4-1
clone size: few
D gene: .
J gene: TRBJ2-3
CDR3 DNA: TGCGCCAGCAGCCAAGATTTACGGACAGCAGCCGACCACCCAGAGAGAGCAGATACGCAGTATTTT
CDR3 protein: CASSQDLRTAADHPERADTQYF

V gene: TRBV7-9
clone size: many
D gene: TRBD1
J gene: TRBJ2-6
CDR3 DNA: TGTGCCAGTTGGGACAGCTCTGGGGCCAACGTCCTGACTTTC
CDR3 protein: CASWDSSGANVLTF

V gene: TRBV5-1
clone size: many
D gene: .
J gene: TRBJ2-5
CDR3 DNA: TGCGCCAGCAGCTTAACACAGGGAAGTGAGGAGACCCAGTACTTC
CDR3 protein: CASSLTQGSEETQYF

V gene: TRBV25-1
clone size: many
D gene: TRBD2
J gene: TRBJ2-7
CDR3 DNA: TGTGCCAGTGGACTAGCGGGGGGATACGAGCAGTACTTC
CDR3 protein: CASGLAGGYEQYF

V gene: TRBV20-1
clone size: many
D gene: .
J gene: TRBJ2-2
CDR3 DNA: TGCAGTGCTAGGGTGGGGCTAGGGAACACCGGGGAGCTGTTTTTT
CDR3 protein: CSARVGLGNTGELFF

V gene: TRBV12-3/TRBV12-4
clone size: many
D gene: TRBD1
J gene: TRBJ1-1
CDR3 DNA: TGTGCCAGCACCCCGAAAGGGACAGGGAGGAAACCTTTCTTT
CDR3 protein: CASTPKGTGRKPFF

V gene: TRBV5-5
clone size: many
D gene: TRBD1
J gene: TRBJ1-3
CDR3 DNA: TGTGCCAGCAGCTTCGACAGGGCTGGAAACACCATATATTTT
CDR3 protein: CASSFDRAGNTIYF

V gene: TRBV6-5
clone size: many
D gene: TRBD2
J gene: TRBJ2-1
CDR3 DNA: TGTGCCAGCAGTCACCGCTCGGTTAGCGGGAGGGTCAATGAGCAGTTCTTC
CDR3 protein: CASSHRSVSGRVNEQFF

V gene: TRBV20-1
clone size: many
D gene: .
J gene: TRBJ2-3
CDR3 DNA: TGCAGTGCTAGAGATTTTGGCCGGGGGCGCACAGATACGCAGTATTTT
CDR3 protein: CSARDFGRGRTDTQYF

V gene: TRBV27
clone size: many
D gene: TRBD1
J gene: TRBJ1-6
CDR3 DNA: TGTGCCAGCAGAAAAGGACAGGGGGTCAGCTCCTATAATTCACCCCTCCACTTT
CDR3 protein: CASRKGQGVSSYNSPLHF

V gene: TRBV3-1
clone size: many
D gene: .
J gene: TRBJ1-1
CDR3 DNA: TGTGCCAGCAGCCATGAGGGAAACACTGAAGCTTTCTTT
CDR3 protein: CASSHEGNTEAFF

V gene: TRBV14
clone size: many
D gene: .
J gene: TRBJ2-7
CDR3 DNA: TGTGCCAGCAGCCAATACCGACAGGCGCGGTACGAGCAGTACTTC
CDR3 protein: CASSQYRQARYEQYF

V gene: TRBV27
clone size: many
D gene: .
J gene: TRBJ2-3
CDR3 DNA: TGTGCCAGCAGTTCTTGGGACAGCACAGATACGCAGTATTTT
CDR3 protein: CASSSWDSTDTQYF

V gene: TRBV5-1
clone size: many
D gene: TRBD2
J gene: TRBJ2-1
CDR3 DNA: TGCGCCAGCAGCTTGAGTAGCGGGAGAAGTAATGAGCAGTTCTTC
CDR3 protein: CASSLSSGRSNEQFF

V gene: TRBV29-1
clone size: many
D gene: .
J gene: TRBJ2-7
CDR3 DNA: TGCAGCGTTGGGGTCAGGAGCTCCTACGAGCAGTACTTC
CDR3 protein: CSVGVRSSYEQYF

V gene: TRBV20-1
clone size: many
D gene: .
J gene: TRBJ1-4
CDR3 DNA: TGCAGTGCTAGAGAGTCAGGGCGGCCTGGGGAAAAACTGTTTTTT
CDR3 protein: CSARESGRPGEKLFF

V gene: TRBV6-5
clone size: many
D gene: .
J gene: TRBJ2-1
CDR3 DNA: TGTGCCAGCAGCCGCTGGTTTCAGGGTGAGCAGTTCTTC
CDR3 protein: CASSRWFQGEQFF

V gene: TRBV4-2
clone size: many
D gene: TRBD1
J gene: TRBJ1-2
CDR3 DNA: TGTGCCAGCAGCCAAACCGGGACAGGGGTTTTTGGCTACACCTTC
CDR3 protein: CASSQTGTGVFGYTF

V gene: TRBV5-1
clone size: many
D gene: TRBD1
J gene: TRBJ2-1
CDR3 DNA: TGCGCCAGCAGCTATCAACAGGGGGCGGGGGAGCAGTTCTTC
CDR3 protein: CASSYQQGAGEQFF

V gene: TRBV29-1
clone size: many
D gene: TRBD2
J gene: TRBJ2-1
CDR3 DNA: TGCAGCGTTTTCGCAGCGGGAGGGCCCCATGAGCAGTTCTTC
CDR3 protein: CSVFAAGGPHEQFF

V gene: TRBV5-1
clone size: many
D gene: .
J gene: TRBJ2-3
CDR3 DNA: TGCGCCAGCAGCTTTGCAGGGAGCACAGATACGCAGTATTTT
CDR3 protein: CASSFAGSTDTQYF

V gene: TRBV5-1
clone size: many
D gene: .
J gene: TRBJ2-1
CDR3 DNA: TGCGCCAGCAGCACACCGGGACCAGCTGGCAATGAGCAGTTCTTC
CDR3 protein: CASSTPGPAGNEQFF

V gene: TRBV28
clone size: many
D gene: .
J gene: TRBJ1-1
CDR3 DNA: TGTGCCAGCAGTTTATGGGACAGGAACACTGAAGCTTTCTTT
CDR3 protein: CASSLWDRNTEAFF

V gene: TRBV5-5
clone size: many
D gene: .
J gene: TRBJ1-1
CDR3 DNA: TGTGCCAGCAGCTTGGTCAGGGCGTTGAACACTGAAGCTTTCTTT
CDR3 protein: CASSLVRALNTEAFF

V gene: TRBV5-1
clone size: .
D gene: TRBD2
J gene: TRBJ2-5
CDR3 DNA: TGCGCCAGCAGCCATTACGTCGGACTAGCGGGGATGAGGGACGGGCAGACCCAGTACTTC
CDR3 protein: CASSHYVGLAGMRDGQTQYF

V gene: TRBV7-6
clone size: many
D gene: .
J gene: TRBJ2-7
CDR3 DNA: TGTGCCAGCAGCTTAGTTCCGGGAAGTGAGCAGTACTTC
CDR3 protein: CASSLVPGSEQYF

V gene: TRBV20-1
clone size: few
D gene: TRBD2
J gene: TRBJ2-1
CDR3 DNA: TGCAGTGCTAGTTGTGATAGCGGGCTCGATGAGCAGTTCTTC
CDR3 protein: CSASCDSGLDEQFF

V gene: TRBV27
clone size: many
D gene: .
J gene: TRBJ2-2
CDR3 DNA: TGTGCCAGCAGTCATAACACCGGGGAGCTGTTTTTT
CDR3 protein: CASSHNTGELFF

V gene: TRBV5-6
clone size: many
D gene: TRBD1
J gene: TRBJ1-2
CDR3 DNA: TGTGCCTCCCACAAGGACAGGGGTTTGTTCGTGGACTATGGCTACACCTTC
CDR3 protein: CASHKDRGLFVDYGYTF

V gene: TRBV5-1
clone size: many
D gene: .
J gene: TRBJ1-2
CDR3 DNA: TGCGCCAGCAGCTTGGCCCCCGGGGCGGATGGCTACACCTTC
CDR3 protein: CASSLAPGADGYTF

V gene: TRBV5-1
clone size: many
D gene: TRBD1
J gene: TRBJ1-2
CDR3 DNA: TGCGCCAGCAGCTTGGCCAACCGACAGGGTTCTAGCTATGGCTACACCTTC
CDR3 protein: CASSLANRQGSSYGYTF

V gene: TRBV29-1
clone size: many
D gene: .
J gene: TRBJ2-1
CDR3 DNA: TGCAGCGTTGAAGGGTCACGGGACTCTCTCTGGGATGAGCAGTTCTTC
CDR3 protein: CSVEGSRDSLWDEQFF

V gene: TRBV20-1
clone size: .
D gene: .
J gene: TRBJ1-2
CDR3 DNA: TGCAGTGCTAGGGACAGCCACAACTATGGCTACACCTTC
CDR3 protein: CSARDSHNYGYTF